The 5 T cell receptor beta chains below were found in one sample sequenced in a study of T cells after yellow fever vaccination (dated by TCRdb to between 2019 and 2020). The sample's treatment or condition, from its label and the paper: live attenuated yellow fever vaccine strain. The library was produced with 5' RACE. The sample was run on an Illumina NovaSeq 6000. Clones were called with MiXCR by TCRdb after fastp trimmed the public reads at Q25, and only in-frame beta chains were retained. CDR3 protein duplicates are merged, each entry listing the most common genes and DNA. In this sample the table shows 310,000 or so distinct CDR3 sequences, around 4% of which occur a single time. The ten largest clones represent around 20% of the sample. The sequencing used PBMCs, collected on the day of the yellow fever booster vaccination. The origin of the receptors is a man between 18 and 29 years old who received the YFV17D yellow fever vaccine.

This clonotype was seen many times. This sequence joins TRBV4-3 and TRBJ2-3; 9 nucleotides agree with TRBD2. CDR1 and CDR2 from the germline V gene are LGHNA and YSLEER. There are 19 residues in the CDR3. The V segment lost 4 bases and the J segment 1 base; nucleotides outside the gene matches: 15. The chain's CDR3 is CASSRRTGGGALGTDTQYF. CDR3 in DNA: TGCGCCAGCAGCCGGCGAACTGGCGGGGGGGCTTTAGGCACAGATACGCAGTATTTT.

The chain joins TRBV6-5 to TRBJ2-2; 9 nucleotides line up with TRBD1. This CDR3 comprises 17 residues. The J segment lost 3 bases and the V segment lost 5 bases, leaving 10 bases of the junction unmatched. Germline V CDR1 and CDR2: MNHEY, SVGAGI. Here the CDR3 reads CASSLGLGQGDTGELFF. CDR3 sequence (DNA): TGTGCCAGCAGTCTTGGACTGGGACAGGGTGACACCGGGGAGCTGTTTTTT.

This clonotype appeared a few times. The rearrangement joins TRBV4-3 to TRBJ1-2, with D maybe TRBD1 (5 bases). V was clipped by 1 base and J by 3 bases, with 12 bases between them. The germline gives CDR1 LGHNA, CDR2 YSLEER. The CDR3 covers 15 residues. CDR3 nucleotides: TGCGCCAGCAGCCAAGGGAAGGGGTGGGACTATGGCTACACCTTC. This gives the protein CASSQGKGWDYGYTF.

This clonotype was recorded many times. The CDR3 sequence is CATSDPPATSAGELFF. In DNA form, the CDR3 reads TGTGCCACCAGTGATCCCCCGGCGACTAGCGCCGGGGAGCTGTTTTTT. This chain uses TRBV24-1 with TRBJ2-2; 8 bases line up with TRBD2. CDR1 is KGHDR, CDR2 SFDVKD, per germline. The trim removed 3 bases at V and 6 bases at J, leaving 8 bases unmatched. The CDR3 has 16 amino acids.

The chain employs TRBV5-1 and TRBJ2-1; no reliable D call. CDR1 and CDR2 from the germline V gene are SGHRS and YFSETQ. Trimming took 3 bases from V and 2 from J, leaving 6 bases between them. This CDR3 region has 13 residues. The CDR3 loop is CASSSQAYNEQFF. The CDR3 DNA is TGCGCCAGCAGCTCTCAAGCCTACAATGAGCAGTTCTTC.